Listed below are T cell receptor beta chains from one sample, sequenced in a study of blood T cells in healthy people across ages. TCRdb reprocessed the 5' RACE reads with MiXCR, giving one entry per CDR3 protein. This sample has around 870,000 distinct CDR3 sequences, with about 28% found just once. The specimen sequenced was blood. These receptors were collected from an elderly woman in good health. The CDR3 runs from the conserved cysteine through the conserved F or W. The D gene is left open where the match is weak. Rows may omit the clone size; those that give it use once, few, many or a size class.

D gene,clone size,V gene,J gene,CDR3 protein,CDR3 DNA
.,many,TRBV9,TRBJ2-6,CASSVDNFSGANVLTF,TGTGCCAGCAGCGTAGATAACTTCTCTGGGGCCAACGTCCTGACTTTC
TRBD1,many,TRBV6-1,TRBJ2-1,CASSPTGVSYYNEQFF,TGTGCCAGCAGTCCTACAGGGGTTAGTTACTACAATGAGCAGTTCTTC
.,many,TRBV6-6,TRBJ1-1,CASRGSNTEAFF,TGTGCCAGCAGAGGCTCGAACACTGAAGCTTTCTTT
.,few,TRBV4-1,TRBJ1-1,CASSQDPVPMNTEAFF,TGCGCCAGCAGCCAAGACCCCGTTCCTATGAACACTGAAGCTTTCTTT
TRBD2,many,TRBV6-6,TRBJ2-3,CASSYGGGNTQYF,TGTGCCAGCAGTTACGGGGGGGGAAATACGCAGTATTTT
.,.,TRBV12-3/TRBV12-4,TRBJ1-1,CASSLRRGNTEAFF,TGTGCCAGCAGTTTGCGCCGGGGGAACACTGAAGCTTTCTTT
TRBD2,many,TRBV7-2,TRBJ2-5,CASSLLRGDNKETQYF,TGTGCCAGCAGCTTATTGCGGGGGGACAACAAAGAGACCCAGTACTTC
.,.,TRBV20-1,TRBJ1-1,CSAEADPEASEAFF,TGCAGTGCTGAAGCTGACCCGGAGGCATCTGAAGCTTTCTTT
TRBD2,few,TRBV20-1,TRBJ2-7,CSARARRGGHEQYF,TGCAGTGCTAGAGCTAGGCGGGGGGGCCACGAGCAGTACTTC
.,many,TRBV7-9,TRBJ2-3,CASSNKQAASTDTQYF,TGTGCCAGCAGCAACAAACAGGCCGCCAGCACAGATACGCAGTATTTT
TRBD1,few,TRBV11-2,TRBJ1-1,CASSTRPGTGSNTEAFF,TGTGCCAGCAGCACCCGTCCCGGGACAGGGTCGAACACTGAAGCTTTCTTT
TRBD1,.,TRBV7-8,TRBJ2-6,CASSLTGVSGANVLTF,TGTGCCAGCAGCTTAACAGGGGTCTCTGGGGCCAACGTCCTGACTTTC
.,.,TRBV2,TRBJ1-5,CASRVGISNQPQHF,TGTGCCAGCAGGGTAGGGATAAGCAATCAGCCCCAGCATTTT
.,once,TRBV5-1,TRBJ2-7,CASSTTGLGPYEQYF,TGCGCCAGCAGTACAACAGGGCTTGGACCCTACGAGCAGTACTTC